This TCR beta chain was sequenced in a study of post-analysis software for immune sequencing data. Study at large: Relapsing-remitting, secondary progressive and progressive-relapsing courses of multiple sclerosis were included. General study points: A few TRBV segments occurring more often in patients than controls included TRBV5-6, TRBV5-1 and TRBV20-1.

CDR1 and CDR2 from the germline V gene are SNHLY and FYNNEI. There are 18 residues in the CDR3. Trimming stripped 7 bases from V and 0 bases from J, with 24 bases between. This clonotype showed up just a few times. The antigen is not known. TCR beta libraries were prepared from cDNA with unique molecular identifiers. Input of about 0.9 to 10 million T cells yielded a few hundred thousand cDNA molecules. In TCRdb, the PCR reads were re-called with MiXCR into one record per CDR3 protein. Of 550,000 to 700,000 distinct CDR3 sequences in the sample, roughly 47% were seen once. The genes are TRBV2 and TRBJ1-2; no reliable D call. The TCR was taken from a girl aged 10 to 17 with multiple sclerosis. Material: blood. CDR3 coding DNA: TGTGCCAGCAAGCACTATCACTCCTTCCCCCGGGCTAACTATGGCTACACCTTC. As protein: CASKHYHSFPRANYGYTF.